These 27 T cell receptor beta chains were all obtained from the same sample, sequenced in a study of OX40 agonist ivuxolimab in advanced cancers. Generated by immunoSEQ multiplex PCR, the TCRdb table keeps only in-frame clones and is missing some. The data show tens of thousands of clones, roughly 80% seen once. The material was CD4+ or CD8+ T cells sorted from blood, obtained in a trial of the OX40 agonist ivuxolimab. These receptors originate from an adult with an advanced solid tumor such as melanoma, head and neck, liver or kidney cancer.

The chain has TRBV7-6 and TRBJ1-1, with a possible D match to TRBD1 (6 bases). Germline V gene lookup returns CDR1 SGHVS and CDR2 FNYEAQ. The CDR3 extends over 14 amino acids. V was shortened by 1 base and J by 4 bases, with 10 bases between the two germline ends. In DNA form, the CDR3 reads TGTGCCAGCAGCTTAGAACAGGGTCGCACTGAAGCTTTCTTT. Its protein product is CASSLEQGRTEAFF. Together with reference TRBV7-6 and TRBJ1-1, the CDR3 gives the full variable domain: GAGVSQSPRYKVTKRGQDVALRCDPISGHVSLYWYRQALGQGPEFLTYFNYEAQQDKSGLPNDRFSAERPEGSISTLTIQRTEQRDSAMYRCASSLEQGRTEAFFGQGTRLTVV.

This clone was recorded only once. The CDR3: CASSLVATMNTEAFF. CDR3 nucleotide sequence: TGTGCCAGCAGCTTGGTAGCCACCATGAACACTGAAGCTTTCTTT. The rearrangement uses TRBV5-4 and TRBJ1-1; D is ambiguous. The V and J ends lost 0 bases and 0 bases respectively, with 9 bases between them. The CDR3 loop spans 15 amino acids. Germline V gene sequence: CDR1 SGHNT, CDR2 YYREEE (reference sequence).

This chain joins TRBV12-5 and TRBJ2-5, with 14 positions matching TRBD2. Germline V gene lookup returns CDR1 LGHNT and CDR2 FRNRAP. V trimming: 1 base; J trimming: 0 bases; junction bases outside the gene matches: 4. This CDR3 comprises 18 residues. DNA of the CDR3: TGTGCTAGTGGTTTGGGACTAGCGGGGGGGCCGTACCAAGAGACCCAGTACTTC. Translation: CASGLGLAGGPYQETQYF.

The V call is TRBV9, the J call TRBJ2-3; D remains ambiguous. V lost 3 bases and J 4 bases, leaving 15 bases between the germline ends. The germline gives CDR1 SGDLS, CDR2 YYNGEE. This CDR3 comprises 15 residues. CDR3 bases: TGTGCCAGCAGCGCCGGGTCTAACGGCGCAGATACGCAGTATTTT. Amino acids: CASSAGSNGADTQYF.

The rearrangement links TRBV6-5 to TRBJ1-1, with TRBD1 identical over 9 bases. Germline values: CDR1 MNHEY, CDR2 SVGAGI. V lost 6 bases, J lost 5 bases, and 7 bases stayed unmatched. This CDR3 has 14 amino acids. CDR3 sequence (DNA): TGTGCCAGCAGGGACAGGGGAGGTTGGACTGAAGCTTTCTTT. It translates to CASRDRGGWTEAFF.

In its sample, this clone was seen a few times. The V and J genes are TRBV4-2 and TRBJ1-4; no definite D call. V shed 7 bases and J shed 5 bases, with 17 bases lying between them. The germline V gene has CDR1 LGHNA and CDR2 YNFKEQ. The CDR3 spans 15 residues. CDR3 region: CASTPAVNSNEKLFF. The CDR3, as DNA: TGTGCCAGCACCCCTGCGGTCAATTCGAATGAAAAACTGTTTTTT.

The gene calls are TRBV4-3 and TRBJ1-1, with D hard to call. The V end lost 6 bases, the J end lost 13 bases, and 9 bases lay between the germline ends. The germline CDR1 and CDR2 sequences are LGHNA and YSLEER. This CDR3 region has 9 residues. The CDR3 DNA is TGCGCCAGCAGGGAAGTTGTTTTCTTT. It encodes CASREVVFF.

This chain joins TRBV4-2 and TRBJ2-7; a weak D match, TRBD1 (6 bases). Between the trimmed V and J ends, which lost 4 bases and 3 bases, there was a span of 13 bases. The CDR3 loop spans 14 amino acids. In germline, CDR1 is LGHNA, CDR2 YNFKEQ. The CDR3 nucleotides read TGTGCCAGCAGCCTAACCGGGACACACTACGAGCAGTACTTC. Residues: CASSLTGTHYEQYF.

The J gene is TRBJ2-2, the V gene TRBV4-2; either TRBD1 or TRBD2 may supply D (6 bases each). The CDR3 is 16 residues long. V was shortened by 0 bases and J by 2 bases, with 10 bases between the two germline ends. From germline, CDR1 is LGHNA and CDR2 YNFKEQ. In DNA form, the CDR3 reads TGTGCCAGCAGCCAAGAAGGAGGGACAAACACCGGGGAGCTGTTTTTT. The encoded protein is CASSQEGGTNTGELFF.

The V call is TRBV6-1, the J call TRBJ1-1; D is unclear. V lost 6 bases to trimming and J lost 0 bases, with 14 bases between them. Germline CDR1 and CDR2: MNHNS and SASEGT. CDR3 length: 15 amino acids. Written as DNA, the CDR3 is TGTGCCAGCAGGGCCCTCTCGCGGATGAACACTGAAGCTTTCTTT. Translation: CASRALSRMNTEAFF.

The rearrangement joins TRBV28 to TRBJ1-2, with TRBD1 identical over 9 bases. Looked up from germline, CDR1 is MDHEN and CDR2 is SYDVKM. The CDR3 length is 14 residues. V shed 4 bases, J shed 8 bases, and the junction held 8 bases outside the gene matches. CDR3 bases: TGTGCCAGCAGTTCGACAGGGGGTAATAGGGGCTACACCTTC. It codes for CASSSTGGNRGYTF.

V is TRBV6-1 and J is TRBJ2-2; possibly TRBD1 or TRBD2 for D (5 bases each). Per germline, CDR1 MNHNS and CDR2 SASEGT. The V and J ends lost 8 bases and 0 bases respectively, with 13 bases between them. The CDR3 spans 15 residues. The CDR3 region is CASAWDGANTGELFF. DNA of the CDR3: TGTGCCAGCGCGTGGGACGGGGCGAACACCGGGGAGCTGTTTTTT.

This clone was observed once. The CDR3 DNA reads as TGTGCCAGCAGTTTAAATTACCGCACAGATACGCAGTATTTT. Its translation: CASSLNYRTDTQYF. The V call is TRBV27, the J call TRBJ2-3; D is ambiguous. CDR1 is MNHEY, CDR2 SMNVEV, per germline (reference sequence). V gave up 2 bases and J gave up 1 base, with 7 bases separating them. CDR3 size: 14 residues.

This clone was seen only once. The J gene is TRBJ1-2, the V gene TRBV28; D unclear. CDR1 is MDHEN, CDR2 SYDVKM, per germline. The CDR3 is 17 residues long. Trimming removed 6 bases at V and 8 bases at J, with 28 bases between. Here the CDR3 reads CASSSSGRSPPGSGYTF. CDR3 coding DNA: TGTGCCAGCAGCTCCTCCGGGCGATCCCCCCCTGGGAGCGGCTACACCTTC.

This chain uses TRBV28 with TRBJ2-2; 7 nucleotides line up with TRBD1. Germline trimming cut 7 bases from V and 6 bases from J; bases unmatched to any gene: 14. The CDR3 sequence is 16 residues long. CDR1 is MDHEN and CDR2 is SYDVKM in the germline V gene. The CDR3 bases are TGTGCCAGCACCGGGGCGAACAGGGGTGTTGCCGGGGAGCTGTTTTTT. This sequence encodes CASTGANRGVAGELFF.

The chain carries TRBV7-3 and TRBJ2-3; 10 positions match TRBD2. Germline V gene lookup returns CDR1 SGHTA and CDR2 FQGTGA. This CDR3 is 18 amino acids long. The ends lost 5 bases at V and 6 bases at J; junction bases unmatched: 17. CDR3 coding DNA: TGTGCCAGCAGCCCCCGGGCTAGCGGGGGCCGAACCGGGGATACGCAGTATTTT. Translated, it gives CASSPRASGGRTGDTQYF. The full variable domain, in which reference TRBV7-3 and TRBJ2-3 provide the parts outside the CDR3, is GAGVSQTPSNKVTEKGKYVELRCDPISGHTALYWYRQSLGQGPEFLIYFQGTGAADDSGLPNDRFFAVRPEGSVSTLKIQRTERGDSAVYLCASSPRASGGRTGDTQYFGPGTRLTVL.

This clone was seen more than once but under ten times. The CDR3 loop reads CASSQATNEKLFF. In nucleotides, the CDR3 is TGTGCCAGCTCACAGGCAACTAATGAAAAACTGTTTTTT. The chain has TRBV18 and TRBJ1-4; unclear D gene. This CDR3 contains 13 residues. V was pared by 4 bases and J by 0 bases, with 3 bases between. Germline assignment: CDR1 KGHSH and CDR2 LQKENI.

The chain joins TRBV4-1 to TRBJ2-7; 7 bases line up with TRBD2. Trimming cost V 1 base and J 2 bases; bases outside gene matches: 5. Looked up from germline, CDR1 is MGHRA and CDR2 is YSYEKL. This CDR3 region has 15 residues. The CDR3, as DNA: TGCGCCAGCAGCCAAGGGGGGGGACCACCCTACGAGCAGTACTTC. This gives the protein CASSQGGGPPYEQYF.

Here the CDR3 reads CASSIGQGTLEGYTF. The CDR3 DNA sequence: TGTGCCAGTAGTATTGGACAGGGGACCCTGGAGGGCTACACCTTC. This sequence joins TRBV19 and TRBJ1-2; 9 bases align to TRBD1. The trim removed 3 bases at V and 8 bases at J, leaving 10 bases unmatched. Looked up from germline, CDR1 is LNHDA and CDR2 is SQIVND (reference sequence). The CDR3 extends over 15 amino acids.

The chain recombines TRBV5-6 with TRBJ2-1; tentative D call: TRBD2 (6 bases). The V gene's germline CDR1 is SGHDT and CDR2 YYEEEE. This CDR3 contains 17 residues. Trimming took off 3 bases at V and 2 bases at J, with 18 bases between the two ends. CDR3 coding DNA: TGTGCCAGCAGCTCACTAAGTGGGCGGGGCGCCTACAATGAGCAGTTCTTC. Protein sequence: CASSSLSGRGAYNEQFF. The full variable domain, with the rest looked up from reference TRBV5-6 and TRBJ2-1, is DAGVTQSPTHLIKTRGQQVTLRCSPKSGHDTVSWYQQALGQGPQFIFQYYEEEERQRGNFPDRFSGHQFPNYSSELNVNALLLGDSALYLCASSSLSGRGAYNEQFFGPGTRLTVL.

About this clone itself: This sample includes further DNA sequences coding for the same CDR3. The chain recombines TRBV9 with TRBJ2-3, with TRBD2 matching 10 bases. Germline V CDR1 and CDR2: SGDLS, YYNGEE. V was pared by 1 base and J by 6 bases, with 2 bases of the junction left unmatched. The CDR3 length is 14 residues. This CDR3 reads CASSVSGGADTQYF. In DNA, the CDR3 is TGTGCCAGCAGCGTAAGCGGGGGGGCGGATACGCAGTATTTT.

This clone showed up just a few times. The chain links TRBV6-5 to TRBJ1-6, with D tentatively TRBD1 (5 bases). The CDR3 extends over 14 amino acids. Germline CDR1 and CDR2: MNHEY and SVGAGI. Deletions cut 10 bases from V and 0 bases from J, with 10 bases between. The CDR3 sequence: CATTRGSYNSPLHF. The CDR3 DNA reads as TGTGCCACTACGAGGGGCTCCTATAATTCACCCCTCCACTTT.

The gene calls are TRBV5-8 and TRBJ2-3, with 9 bases identical to TRBD2. Trimming removed 1 base from V and 1 base from J; junction bases left unmatched: 1. Looked up from germline, CDR1 is SGHTS and CDR2 is YDEGEE. CDR3 size: 15 residues. CDR3 region: CASSLKRGGTDTQYF. The CDR3 nucleotides read TGTGCCAGCAGCTTGAAGCGGGGGGGCACAGATACGCAGTATTTT.

The V gene is TRBV2, the J gene TRBJ1-6; 9 bases align to TRBD1. V gave up 5 bases and J gave up 10 bases; unmatched junction bases: 6. CDR1 and CDR2 from the germline V gene are SNHLY and FYNNEI. The CDR3 is 14 amino acids. This CDR3 reads CASSLDRGGSPLHF. The CDR3, as DNA: TGTGCCAGCAGTCTGGACAGGGGAGGGTCACCCCTCCACTTT. The full variable domain, with the rest looked up from reference TRBV2 and TRBJ1-6, is EPEVTQTPSHQVTQMGQEVILRCVPISNHLYFYWYRQILGQKVEFLVSFYNNEISEKSEIFDDQFSVERPDGSNFTLKIRSTKLEDSAMYFCASSLDRGGSPLHFGNGTRLTVT.

The genes are TRBV5-4 and TRBJ1-2, with D uncertain. Trimming removed 1 base at V and 3 bases at J, with 7 bases between. The V gene's germline CDR1 is SGHNT and CDR2 YYREEE (reference sequence). This CDR3 contains 13 residues. CDR3 sequence reads: CASSLSKDYGYTF. The CDR3 region has the DNA TGTGCCAGCAGCTTGAGCAAGGACTATGGCTACACCTTC.

The rearrangement uses TRBV9 and TRBJ2-3; 8 bases match TRBD2. This CDR3 is 15 amino acids long. Per germline, CDR1 SGDLS and CDR2 YYNGEE. V gave up 2 bases and J gave up 2 bases; unmatched junction bases: 4. CDR3 sequence (DNA): TGTGCCAGCAGCGTCGGGGGGGCCTACACAGATACGCAGTATTTT. It yields the protein CASSVGGAYTDTQYF.

The chain joins TRBV5-6 to TRBJ1-2, with unresolved D. The CDR3 extends over 12 amino acids. Germline V gene data show CDR1 as SGHDT and CDR2 as YYEEEE. Trimming took 4 bases from V and 1 from J, leaving 5 bases between them. The DNA for the CDR3 is TGTGCCAGCAGCAAGAGTAACTATGGCTACACCTTC. This translates into CASSKSNYGYTF.